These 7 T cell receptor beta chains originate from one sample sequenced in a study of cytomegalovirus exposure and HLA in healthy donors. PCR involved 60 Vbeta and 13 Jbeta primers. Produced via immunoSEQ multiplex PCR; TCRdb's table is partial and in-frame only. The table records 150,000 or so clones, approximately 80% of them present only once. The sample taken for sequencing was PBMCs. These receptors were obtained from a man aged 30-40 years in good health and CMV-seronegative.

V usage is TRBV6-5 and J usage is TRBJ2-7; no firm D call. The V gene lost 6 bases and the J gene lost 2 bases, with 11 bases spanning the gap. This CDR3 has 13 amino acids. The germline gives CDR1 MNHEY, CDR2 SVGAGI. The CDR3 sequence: CASRAFPTYEQYF. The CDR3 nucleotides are TGTGCCAGCAGGGCCTTCCCGACCTACGAGCAGTACTTC.

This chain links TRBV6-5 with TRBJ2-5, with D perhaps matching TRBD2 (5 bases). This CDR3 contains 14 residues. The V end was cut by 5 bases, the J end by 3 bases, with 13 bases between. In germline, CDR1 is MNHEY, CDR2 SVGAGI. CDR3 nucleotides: TGTGCCAGCAGTAAAGGACTTGTAAAAGAGACCCAGTACTTC. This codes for CASSKGLVKETQYF.

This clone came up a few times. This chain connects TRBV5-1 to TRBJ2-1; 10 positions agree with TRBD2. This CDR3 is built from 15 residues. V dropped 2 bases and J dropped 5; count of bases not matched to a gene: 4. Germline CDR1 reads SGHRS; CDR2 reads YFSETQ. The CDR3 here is CASSLRTSGDNEQFF. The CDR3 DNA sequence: TGCGCCAGCAGCTTACGGACTAGCGGTGACAATGAGCAGTTCTTC.

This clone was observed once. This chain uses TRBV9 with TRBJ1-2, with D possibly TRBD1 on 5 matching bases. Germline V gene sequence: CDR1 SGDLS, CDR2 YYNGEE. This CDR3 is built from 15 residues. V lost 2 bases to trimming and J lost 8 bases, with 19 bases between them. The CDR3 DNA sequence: TGTGCCAGCAGCGTTGAGGCCCGCGGGGCAGGAGGCTACACCTTC. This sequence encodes CASSVEARGAGGYTF.

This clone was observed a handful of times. The CDR3 coding sequence is TGTGCCATCAGTGCCAGTAGCGGCCCCACAGATACGCAGTATTTT. It specifies CAISASSGPTDTQYF. The gene calls are TRBV10-3 and TRBJ2-3; D is possibly TRBD2 (6 bases). V was shortened by 4 bases and J by 2 bases, with 13 bases between the two germline ends. The germline CDR1 and CDR2 sequences are ENHRY and SYGVKD. CDR3 length equals 15 residues.

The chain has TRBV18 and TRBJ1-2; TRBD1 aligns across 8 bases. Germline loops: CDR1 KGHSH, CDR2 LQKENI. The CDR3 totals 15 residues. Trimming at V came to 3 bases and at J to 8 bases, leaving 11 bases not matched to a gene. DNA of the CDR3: TGTGCCAGCTCACCCTGGGACAGGACCCCGTTCGGCTACACCTTC. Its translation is CASSPWDRTPFGYTF.

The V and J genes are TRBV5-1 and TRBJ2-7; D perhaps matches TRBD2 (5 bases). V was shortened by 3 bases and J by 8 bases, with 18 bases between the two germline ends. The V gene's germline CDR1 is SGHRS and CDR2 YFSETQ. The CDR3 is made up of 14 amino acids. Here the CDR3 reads CASSSTPGSRQQYF. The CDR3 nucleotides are TGCGCCAGCAGCTCCACCCCGGGGTCTAGGCAGCAGTACTTC.